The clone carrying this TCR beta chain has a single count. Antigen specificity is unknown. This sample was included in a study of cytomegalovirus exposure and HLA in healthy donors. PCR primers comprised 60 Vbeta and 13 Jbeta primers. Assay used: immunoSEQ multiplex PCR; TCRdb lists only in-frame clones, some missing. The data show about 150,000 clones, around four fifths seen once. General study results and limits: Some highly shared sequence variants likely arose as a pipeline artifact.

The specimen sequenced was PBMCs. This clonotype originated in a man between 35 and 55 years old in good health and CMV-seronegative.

The CDR3 DNA follows: TGTGCCAGCTCACCAATCTCGGGACTAGCGAGGCAAGAGACCCAGTACTTC. It codes for CASSPISGLARQETQYF. The chain couples TRBV18 to TRBJ2-5; 10 nucleotides agree with TRBD2. Trimming removed 2 bases from V and 2 bases from J; junction bases left unmatched: 8. CDR3 size: 17 residues. Germline CDR1 KGHSH, CDR2 LQKENI.